This TCR beta chain stems from a study of blood T cell repertoires in COVID-19. CDR3 length: 15 residues. Germline lookup yields CDR1 SGHDT and CDR2 YYEEEE. V gave up 0 bases and J gave up 0 bases, with 7 bases separating them. Produced via immunoSEQ multiplex PCR; TCRdb's table is partial and in-frame only. The table shows about 100,000 clones, with 90% occurring only once. The chain combines TRBV5-6 with TRBJ2-1; D is unresolved. Input material: peripheral blood. The sequence was obtained from a man aged 60 to 75 with acute or convalescent COVID-19. CDR3: CASSLVRSSYNEQFF. The CDR3 DNA reads as TGTGCCAGCAGCTTGGTTAGGAGCTCCTACAATGAGCAGTTCTTC.